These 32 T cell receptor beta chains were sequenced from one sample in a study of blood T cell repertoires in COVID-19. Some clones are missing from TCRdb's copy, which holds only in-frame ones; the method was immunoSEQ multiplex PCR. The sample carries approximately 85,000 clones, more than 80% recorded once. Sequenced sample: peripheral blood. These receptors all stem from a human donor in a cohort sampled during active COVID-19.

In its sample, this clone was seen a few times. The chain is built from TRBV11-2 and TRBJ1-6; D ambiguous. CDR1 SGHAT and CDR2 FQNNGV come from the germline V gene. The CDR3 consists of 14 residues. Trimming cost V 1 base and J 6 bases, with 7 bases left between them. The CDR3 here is CASSLAGGNSPLHF. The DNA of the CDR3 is TGTGCCAGCAGCTTAGCCGGAGGTAATTCACCCCTCCACTTT.

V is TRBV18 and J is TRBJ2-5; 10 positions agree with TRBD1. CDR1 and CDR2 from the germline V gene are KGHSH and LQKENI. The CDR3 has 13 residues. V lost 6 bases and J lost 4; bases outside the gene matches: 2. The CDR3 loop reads CASSGQGVETQYF. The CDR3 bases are TGTGCCAGCTCCGGACAGGGGGTAGAGACCCAGTACTTC.

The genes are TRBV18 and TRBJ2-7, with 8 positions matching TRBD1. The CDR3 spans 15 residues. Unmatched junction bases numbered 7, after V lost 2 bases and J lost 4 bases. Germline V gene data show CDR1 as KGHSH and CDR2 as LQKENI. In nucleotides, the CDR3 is TGTGCCAGCTCACCAGGGTCAGGGGGCTGGTACGAGCAGTACTTC. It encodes CASSPGSGGWYEQYF.

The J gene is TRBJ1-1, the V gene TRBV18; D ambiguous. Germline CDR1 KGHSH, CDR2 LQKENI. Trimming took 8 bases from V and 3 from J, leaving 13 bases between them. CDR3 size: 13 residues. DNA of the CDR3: TGTGCCAGCAGCGGGGTTAGGCACACTGAAGCTTTCTTT. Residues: CASSGVRHTEAFF.

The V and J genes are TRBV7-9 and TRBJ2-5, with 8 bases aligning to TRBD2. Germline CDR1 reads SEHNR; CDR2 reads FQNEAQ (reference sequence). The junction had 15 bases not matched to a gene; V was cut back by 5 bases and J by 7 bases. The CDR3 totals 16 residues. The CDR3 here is CASSLGAASGPGTQYF. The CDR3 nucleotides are TGTGCCAGCAGCCTAGGGGCGGCTAGCGGGCCTGGGACCCAGTACTTC.

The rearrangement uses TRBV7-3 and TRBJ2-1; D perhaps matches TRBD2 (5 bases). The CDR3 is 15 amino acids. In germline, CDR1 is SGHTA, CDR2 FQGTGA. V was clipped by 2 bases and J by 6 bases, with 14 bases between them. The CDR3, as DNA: TGTGCCAGCAGCTTACGTGCAGTTCTAGCCAATGAGCAGTTCTTC. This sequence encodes CASSLRAVLANEQFF.

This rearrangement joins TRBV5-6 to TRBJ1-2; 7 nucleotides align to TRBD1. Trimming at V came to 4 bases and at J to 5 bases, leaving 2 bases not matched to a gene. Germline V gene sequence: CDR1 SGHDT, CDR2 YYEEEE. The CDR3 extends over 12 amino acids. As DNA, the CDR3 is TGTGCCAGCAGCCCAGGGGGTTATGGCTACACCTTC. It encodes CASSPGGYGYTF.

The CDR3 region has the DNA TGCGCCAGCAGCTTGCCGTTTGGGACAGGGGATTCCGGGGAGCTGTTTTTT. Translated: CASSLPFGTGDSGELFF. This chain connects TRBV5-1 to TRBJ2-2, with TRBD1 identical over 10 bases. The CDR3 extends over 17 amino acids. Germline V gene lookup returns CDR1 SGHRS and CDR2 YFSETQ. Germline trimming cut 1 base from V and 6 bases from J; bases unmatched to any gene: 9.

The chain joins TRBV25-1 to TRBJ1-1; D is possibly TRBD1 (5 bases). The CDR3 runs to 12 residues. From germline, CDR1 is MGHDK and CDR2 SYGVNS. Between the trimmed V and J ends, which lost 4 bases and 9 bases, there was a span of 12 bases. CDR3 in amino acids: CASSGFDSQAFF. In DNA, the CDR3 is TGTGCCAGCAGTGGATTTGACAGTCAAGCTTTCTTT.

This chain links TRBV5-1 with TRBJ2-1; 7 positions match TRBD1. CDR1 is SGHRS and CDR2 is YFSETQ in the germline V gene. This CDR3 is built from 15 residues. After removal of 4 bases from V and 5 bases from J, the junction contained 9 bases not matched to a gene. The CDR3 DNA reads TGCGCCAGCAGCAACTTTCACAGGGGAAACAATGAGCAGTTCTTC. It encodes CASSNFHRGNNEQFF.

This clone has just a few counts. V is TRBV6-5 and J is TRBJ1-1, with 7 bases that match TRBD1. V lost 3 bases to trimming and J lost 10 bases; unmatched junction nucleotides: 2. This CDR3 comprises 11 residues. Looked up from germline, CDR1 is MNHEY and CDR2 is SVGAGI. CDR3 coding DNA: TGTGCCAGCAGTTATGGGACAGTAGCTTTCTTT. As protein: CASSYGTVAFF.

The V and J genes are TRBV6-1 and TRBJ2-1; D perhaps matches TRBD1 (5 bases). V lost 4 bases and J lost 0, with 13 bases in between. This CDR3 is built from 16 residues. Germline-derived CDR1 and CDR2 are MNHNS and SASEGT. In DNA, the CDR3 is TGTGCCAGCAGTGGCTGGACACTGAGCTCCTACAATGAGCAGTTCTTC. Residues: CASSGWTLSSYNEQFF.

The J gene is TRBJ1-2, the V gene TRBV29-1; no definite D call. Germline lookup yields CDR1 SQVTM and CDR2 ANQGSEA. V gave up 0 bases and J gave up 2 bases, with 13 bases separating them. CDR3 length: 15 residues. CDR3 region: CSVEENGNANYGYTF. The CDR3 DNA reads TGCAGCGTTGAAGAGAACGGGAATGCGAACTATGGCTACACCTTC.

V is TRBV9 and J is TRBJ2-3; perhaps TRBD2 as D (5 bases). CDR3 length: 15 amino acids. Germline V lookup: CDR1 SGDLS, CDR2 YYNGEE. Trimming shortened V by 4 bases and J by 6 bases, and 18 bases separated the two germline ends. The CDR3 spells CASSFRRSGTDTQYF. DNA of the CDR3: TGTGCCAGCAGCTTCCGGAGGAGCGGTACCGATACGCAGTATTTT. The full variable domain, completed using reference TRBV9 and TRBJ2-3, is DSGVTQTPKHLITATGQRVTLRCSPRSGDLSVYWYQQSLDQGLQFLIQYYNGEERAKGNILERFSAQQFPDLHSELNLSSLELGDSALYFCASSFRRSGTDTQYFGPGTRLTVL.

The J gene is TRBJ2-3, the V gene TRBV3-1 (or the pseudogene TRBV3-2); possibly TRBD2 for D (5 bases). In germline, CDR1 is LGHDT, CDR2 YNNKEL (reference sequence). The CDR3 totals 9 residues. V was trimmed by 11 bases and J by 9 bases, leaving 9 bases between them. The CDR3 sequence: CAPWRTQYF. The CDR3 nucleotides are TGTGCCCCCTGGAGGACGCAGTATTTT.

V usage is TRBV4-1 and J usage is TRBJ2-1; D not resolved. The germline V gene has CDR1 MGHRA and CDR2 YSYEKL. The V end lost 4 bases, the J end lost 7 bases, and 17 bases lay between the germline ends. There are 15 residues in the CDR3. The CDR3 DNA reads TGCGCCAGCAGCCCAAGACACGGTTCCCGGAATGAGCAGTTCTTC. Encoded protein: CASSPRHGSRNEQFF.

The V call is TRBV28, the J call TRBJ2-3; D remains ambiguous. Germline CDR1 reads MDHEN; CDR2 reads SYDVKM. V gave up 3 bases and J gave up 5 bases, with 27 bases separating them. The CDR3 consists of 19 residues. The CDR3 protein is CASSLIALPFGPHKDTQYF. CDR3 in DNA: TGTGCCAGCAGTTTGATAGCCCTCCCTTTCGGTCCCCATAAAGATACGCAGTATTTT.

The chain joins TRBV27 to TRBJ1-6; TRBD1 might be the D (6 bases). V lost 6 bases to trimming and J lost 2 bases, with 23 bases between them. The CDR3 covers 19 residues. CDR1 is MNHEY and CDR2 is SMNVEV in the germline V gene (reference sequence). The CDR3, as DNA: TGTGCCAGCAGAGAATTGGGACACCCTCTCAGCGCCTATAATTCACCCCTCCACTTT. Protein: CASRELGHPLSAYNSPLHF.

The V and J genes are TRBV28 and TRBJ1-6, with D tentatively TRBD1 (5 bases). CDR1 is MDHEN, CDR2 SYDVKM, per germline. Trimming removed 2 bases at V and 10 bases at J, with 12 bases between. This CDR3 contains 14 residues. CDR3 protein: CASSLAGPVSPLHF. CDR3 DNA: TGTGCCAGCAGTTTAGCAGGGCCCGTCTCACCCCTCCACTTT.

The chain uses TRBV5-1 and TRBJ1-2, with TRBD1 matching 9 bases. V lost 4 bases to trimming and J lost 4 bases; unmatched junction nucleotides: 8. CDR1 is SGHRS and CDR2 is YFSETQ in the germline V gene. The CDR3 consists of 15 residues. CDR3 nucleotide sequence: TGCGCCAGCAGCGTCACCGGGACAGGGAGCTATGGCTACACCTTC. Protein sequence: CASSVTGTGSYGYTF.

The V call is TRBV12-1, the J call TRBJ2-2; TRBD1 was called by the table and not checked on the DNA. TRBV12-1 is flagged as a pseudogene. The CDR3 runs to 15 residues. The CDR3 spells CASSPTQGVSGELFF. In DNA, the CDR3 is TGTGCCAGCAGCCCTACTCAGGGGGTCTCCGGGGAGCTGTTTTTT.

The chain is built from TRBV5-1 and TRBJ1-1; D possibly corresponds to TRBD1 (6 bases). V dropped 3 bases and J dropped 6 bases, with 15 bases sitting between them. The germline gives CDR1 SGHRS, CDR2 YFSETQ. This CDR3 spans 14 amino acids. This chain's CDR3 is CASSWDNSLAEAFF. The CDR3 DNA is TGCGCCAGCAGCTGGGACAATTCTTTGGCTGAAGCTTTCTTT.

CDR3 in DNA: TGTGCCAGCAGCGTAGAGTCGGGGACTGAAGCTTTCTTT. Residues: CASSVESGTEAFF. The rearrangement links TRBV9 to TRBJ1-1; D gene ambiguous. Germline V CDR1 and CDR2: SGDLS, YYNGEE. Trimming took off 0 bases at V and 5 bases at J, with 8 bases between the two ends. The CDR3 covers 13 residues.

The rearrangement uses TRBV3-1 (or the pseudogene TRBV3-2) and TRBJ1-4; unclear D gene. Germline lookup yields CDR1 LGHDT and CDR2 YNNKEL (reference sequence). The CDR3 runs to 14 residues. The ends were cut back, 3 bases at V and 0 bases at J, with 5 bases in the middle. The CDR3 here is CASSHRTTNEKLFF. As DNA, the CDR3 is TGTGCCAGCAGCCACAGGACAACTAATGAAAAACTGTTTTTT.

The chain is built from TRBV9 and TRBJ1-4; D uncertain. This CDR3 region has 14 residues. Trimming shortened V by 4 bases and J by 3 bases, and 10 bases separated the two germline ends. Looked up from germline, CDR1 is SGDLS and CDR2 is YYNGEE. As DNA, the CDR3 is TGTGCCAGCAGCCGGGGAAATGCTAATGAAAAACTGTTTTTT. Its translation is CASSRGNANEKLFF.

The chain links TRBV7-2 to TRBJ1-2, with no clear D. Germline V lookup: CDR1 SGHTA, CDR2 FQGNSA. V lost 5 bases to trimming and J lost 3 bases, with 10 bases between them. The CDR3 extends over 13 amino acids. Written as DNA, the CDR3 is TGTGCCAGCAGCCCCGGGTTGTACTATGGCTACACCTTC. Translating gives CASSPGLYYGYTF.

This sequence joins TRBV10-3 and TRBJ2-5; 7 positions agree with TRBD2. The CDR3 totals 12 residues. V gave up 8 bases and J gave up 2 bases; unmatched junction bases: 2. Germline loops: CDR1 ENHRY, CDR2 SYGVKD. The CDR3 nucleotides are TGTGCCATCTCGCGGGGGCAAGAGACCCAGTACTTC. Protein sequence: CAISRGQETQYF.

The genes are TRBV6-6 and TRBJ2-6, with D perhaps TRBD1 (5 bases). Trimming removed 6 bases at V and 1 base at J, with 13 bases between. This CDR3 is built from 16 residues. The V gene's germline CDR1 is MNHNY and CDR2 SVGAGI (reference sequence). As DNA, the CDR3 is TGTGCCAGCAGACCCGGAGACAGTTCTGGGGCCAACGTCCTGACTTTC. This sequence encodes CASRPGDSSGANVLTF.

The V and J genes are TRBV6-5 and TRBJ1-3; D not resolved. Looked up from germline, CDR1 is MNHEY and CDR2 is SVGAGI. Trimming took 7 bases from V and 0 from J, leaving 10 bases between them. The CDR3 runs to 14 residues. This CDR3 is CASIMGFSGNTIYF. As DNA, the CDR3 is TGTGCCAGCATTATGGGCTTCTCTGGAAACACCATATATTTT.

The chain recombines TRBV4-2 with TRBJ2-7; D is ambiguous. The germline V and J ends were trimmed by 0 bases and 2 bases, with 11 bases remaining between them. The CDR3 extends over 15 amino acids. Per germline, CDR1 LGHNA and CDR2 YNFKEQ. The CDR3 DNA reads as TGTGCCAGCAGCCAAGATGTGGCGGCACCCTACGAGCAGTACTTC. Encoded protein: CASSQDVAAPYEQYF.

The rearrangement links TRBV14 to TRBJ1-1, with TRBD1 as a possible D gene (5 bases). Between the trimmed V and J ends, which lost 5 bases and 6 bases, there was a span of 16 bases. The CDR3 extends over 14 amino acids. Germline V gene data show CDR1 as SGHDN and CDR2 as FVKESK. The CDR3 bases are TGTGCCAGCAGCGTGCGGGGGGGGTTCGCTGAAGCTTTCTTT. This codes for CASSVRGGFAEAFF.

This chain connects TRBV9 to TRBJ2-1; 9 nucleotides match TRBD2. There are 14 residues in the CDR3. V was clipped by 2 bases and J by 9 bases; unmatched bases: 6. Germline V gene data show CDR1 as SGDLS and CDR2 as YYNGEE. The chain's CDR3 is CASSVGSGGSEQFF. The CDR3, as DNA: TGTGCCAGCAGCGTCGGTAGCGGGGGTAGTGAGCAGTTCTTC.